Following are 32 T cell receptor beta chains from one sample sequenced in a study of CXCR3-negative and CXCR3-positive naive CD8 T cells (dated by TCRdb to about 2019). Study-level results and caveats: Compared with CXCR3-negative naive cells, CXCR3-positive naive cells had TRB CDR3s with higher hydrophobicity (lower Kidera factor 4), lower energy, and higher strength and volume indices.

The reads were generated on a NextSeq 550. The Human TCR Profiling Kit (MiLaboratory) was used to prepare UMI-labeled 5' RACE TRB cDNA libraries. One entry per CDR3 protein sequence results from the TCRdb reprocessing of the reads, with DNA left out. The table held for this sample gives more than 100,000 distinct CDR3 sequences. The top ten hold roughly 0.39% of the sample. No antigens are known for them. The sample comprised naive CXCR3+ CD8+ T cells from blood. The sample's cell subset or site label, in plain terms: CD45RO-CCR7+CD27+CD95- naive CD8+ T cells expressing CXCR3 (TNR3+). All receptors derive from a human donor in good health. Some clones in this sample may be carry-over from other donors' samples.

CDR3 protein: CATSTGQGMTDTQYF. This chain uses TRBV15 with TRBJ2-3; the D call of TRBD1 rests on TCRdb alone, since no DNA is present to check it. The CDR3 is 15 residues long. The germline CDR1 and CDR2 sequences are LNHNV and YYDKDF (reference sequence).

The CDR3 region is CASSLSAGHLIYEQYF. This chain links TRBV7-2 with TRBJ2-7; the D call from TCRdb, TRBD1, cannot be confirmed without DNA. This CDR3 spans 16 amino acids. Germline assignment: CDR1 SGHTA and CDR2 FQGNSA.

This sequence joins TRBV6-2 or TRBV6-3 and TRBJ2-1. Per the germline V gene, CDR1 is MNHEY and CDR2 is SVGEGT. CDR3 length: 16 amino acids. CDR3 loop: CASSSHTIGRNNEQFF.

The V and J genes are TRBV11-2 and TRBJ1-1. The CDR3 is 18 residues long. Germline V gene data show CDR1 as SGHAT and CDR2 as FQNNGV. This CDR3 reads CASSLDARSVGAYTEAFF.

The chain joins TRBV28 to TRBJ2-7; TCRdb indicates TRBD1, and absent DNA this call remains unverified. The length of the CDR3 is 14 residues. Looked up from germline, CDR1 is MDHEN and CDR2 is SYDVKM. The CDR3 is CASSRRDSPYEQYF.

The rearrangement links TRBV5-6 to TRBJ2-7; TCRdb picks TRBD1, but there is no DNA to check that call. Germline CDR1 and CDR2: SGHDT and YYEEEE. This CDR3 region has 15 residues. CDR3: CASNHPDRAAYEQYF.

This rearrangement joins TRBV7-9 to TRBJ1-1; TCRdb returns TRBD1, unconfirmable since there is no DNA. The CDR3 has 15 amino acids. Germline CDR1 SEHNR, CDR2 FQNEAQ (reference sequence). This CDR3 reads CASSPGQRRNTEAFF.

The J gene is TRBJ2-1, the V gene TRBV11-2; TCRdb reports TRBD1, a call that lacks DNA to check it against. The CDR3 sequence is 14 residues long. Germline V gives CDR1 SGHAT, CDR2 FQNNGV. This CDR3 reads CASSPPGVGDEQFF.

The V and J genes are TRBV12-3 or TRBV12-4 and TRBJ2-7. The CDR3 runs 13 residues. The CDR3 reads CASSLTRTYEQYF.

The chain uses TRBV28 and TRBJ2-3. Germline lookup yields CDR1 MDHEN and CDR2 SYDVKM. The CDR3 loop spans 14 amino acids. The CDR3 is CASRVRRPTDTQYF.

The V gene is TRBV28, the J gene TRBJ2-5; without DNA, the TCRdb call of TRBD1 cannot be checked. The CDR3 is made up of 17 amino acids. Germline-derived CDR1 and CDR2 are MDHEN and SYDVKM. This CDR3 reads CASSFPIGMGGQETQYF. Drawing the rest from reference TRBV28 and TRBJ2-5, the complete variable domain is DVKVTQSSRYLVKRTGEKVFLECVQDMDHENMFWYRQDPGLGLRLIYFSYDVKMKEKGDIPEGYSVSREKKERFSLILESASTNQTSMYLCASSFPIGMGGQETQYFGPGTRLLVL.

The chain recombines TRBV21-1 with TRBJ2-7. TRBV21-1 has pseudogene status. The CDR3 runs 14 residues. CDR3 in amino acids: CASSMVTPPYEQYF.

The chain couples TRBV28 to TRBJ2-3; without DNA, the TCRdb call of TRBD1 cannot be checked. This CDR3 contains 16 residues. The V gene's germline CDR1 is MDHEN and CDR2 SYDVKM. Here the CDR3 reads CASSPVQGMVDDTQYF.

The V and J genes are TRBV19 and TRBJ1-1; TCRdb's D call, TRBD1, is unchecked because there is no DNA. Germline CDR1 and CDR2: LNHDA and SQIVND (reference sequence). This CDR3 comprises 17 residues. Here the CDR3 reads CASSLLPGQRTETEAFF. Looking up the rest from reference TRBV19 and TRBJ1-1 gives the full variable domain: DGGITQSPKYLFRKEGQNVTLSCEQNLNHDAMYWYRQDPGQGLRLIYYSQIVNDFQKGDIAEGYSVSREKKESFPLTVTSAQKNPTAFYLCASSLLPGQRTETEAFFGQGTRLTVV.

The chain has TRBV7-8 and TRBJ2-3; TCRdb picks TRBD2, but there is no DNA to check that call. CDR3 size: 16 residues. Germline-derived CDR1 and CDR2 are SGHVS and FQNEAQ. This CDR3 reads CASSLGGLAVTDTQYF.

The chain is built from TRBV28 and TRBJ2-7; TCRdb proposes TRBD1, but this gene call is untestable without DNA. The CDR3 has 13 residues. Germline values: CDR1 MDHEN, CDR2 SYDVKM. CDR3 protein: CASRPQGTYEQYF.

The chain uses TRBV28 and TRBJ2-7. Per germline, CDR1 MDHEN and CDR2 SYDVKM. The CDR3 consists of 14 residues. The CDR3 protein is CASSFYGSGYEQYF.

The J gene is TRBJ2-1, the V gene TRBV12-3 or TRBV12-4; TCRdb outputs TRBD1, but without DNA this stays unchecked. The CDR3 consists of 13 residues. The CDR3 reads CASSFEGYNEQFF.

The chain links TRBV19 to TRBJ2-7; checking the TCRdb D call of TRBD1 is not possible without DNA. Germline CDR1 LNHDA, CDR2 SQIVND (reference sequence). CDR3 length: 14 amino acids. Here the CDR3 reads CASSMFTGSYEQYF.

The V call is TRBV29-1, the J call TRBJ2-1; no DNA is available, so the TRBD2 call from TCRdb remains unchecked. Germline V CDR1 and CDR2: SQVTM, ANQGSEA. The CDR3 is 16 residues long. The CDR3 is CSVEGGPGLAYNEQFF.

The chain uses TRBV5-1 and TRBJ2-3. Germline V lookup: CDR1 SGHRS, CDR2 YFSETQ. The CDR3 covers 11 residues. CDR3 sequence: CASSLLDTQYF.

Here the CDR3 reads CASSQDWASELYEQYF. The chain joins TRBV14 to TRBJ2-7. The CDR3 spans 16 residues. Germline-derived CDR1 and CDR2 are SGHDN and FVKESK.

The rearrangement uses TRBV7-3 and TRBJ1-1; TCRdb's D gene call, TRBD1, goes unchecked for lack of DNA. The CDR3 covers 13 residues. Germline V gene data show CDR1 as SGHTA and CDR2 as FQGTGA. The CDR3 region is CASRPSGTTEAFF. The complete variable domain, with remaining parts taken from reference TRBV7-3 and TRBJ1-1, reads GAGVSQTPSNKVTEKGKYVELRCDPISGHTALYWYRQSLGQGPEFLIYFQGTGAADDSGLPNDRFFAVRPEGSVSTLKIQRTERGDSAVYLCASRPSGTTEAFFGQGTRLTVV.

V gene TRBV29-1 combines with J gene TRBJ2-1; as DNA is missing, the TRBD1 call by TCRdb cannot be tested. This CDR3 spans 15 amino acids. Germline CDR1 reads SQVTM; CDR2 reads ANQGSEA. CDR3 protein: CSGYPGTGGIDEQFF.

This rearrangement joins TRBV15 to TRBJ2-7. Germline CDR1 LNHNV, CDR2 YYDKDF (reference sequence). There are 14 residues in the CDR3. CDR3 sequence reads: CATSRDRSSYEQYF.

The chain couples TRBV15 to TRBJ1-5; checking the TCRdb D call of TRBD1 is not possible without DNA. CDR1 LNHNV and CDR2 YYDKDF come from the germline V gene (reference sequence). The CDR3 runs to 17 residues. The CDR3 spells CATSRGTSGRGDQPQHF.

V is TRBV6-5 and J is TRBJ2-2; the D call of TRBD1 rests on TCRdb alone, since no DNA is present to check it. The length of the CDR3 is 16 residues. In germline, CDR1 is MNHEY, CDR2 SVGAGI. The CDR3 region is CASSYSGAPNTGELFF.

The genes are TRBV19 and TRBJ2-2; TCRdb's D gene call, TRBD2, goes unchecked for lack of DNA. This CDR3 region has 17 residues. CDR1 and CDR2 from the germline V gene are LNHDA and SQIVND (reference sequence). CDR3: CASSWELAGVYTGELFF. Filled out from reference TRBV19 and TRBJ2-2, the complete variable domain reads DGGITQSPKYLFRKEGQNVTLSCEQNLNHDAMYWYRQDPGQGLRLIYYSQIVNDFQKGDIAEGYSVSREKKESFPLTVTSAQKNPTAFYLCASSWELAGVYTGELFFGEGSRLTVL.

The V call is TRBV29-1, the J call TRBJ2-7; absent DNA, TCRdb's TRBD1 call cannot be checked. The CDR3 has 16 residues. CDR1 is SQVTM and CDR2 is ANQGSEA in the germline V gene. Here the CDR3 reads CSVMGEGSGRDRKQYF.

This chain joins TRBV7-3 and TRBJ2-5; TCRdb selects TRBD2, and the lack of DNA leaves this call unchecked. CDR1 SGHTA and CDR2 FQGTGA come from the germline V gene. The CDR3 has 15 residues. The CDR3 spells CASSLTGWGGETQYF.

V gene TRBV2 combines with J gene TRBJ2-5. This CDR3 is built from 12 residues. Looked up from germline, CDR1 is SNHLY and CDR2 is FYNNEI. CDR3 protein: CASISSLETQYF.

The chain has TRBV10-3 and TRBJ2-3; there is no DNA to check the TCRdb D call of TRBD1. The CDR3 sequence is 14 residues long. Germline CDR1 is ENHRY and CDR2 is SYGVKD. The CDR3 region is CAILNGADTDTQYF.